Described below is a single T cell receptor beta chain sequence and its context. Antigen: not known. These data come from a study of PD-L1 blockade in urothelial cancer. Study-level background: As for prior chemotherapy regimens, patients had received 0 to 3. Researchers found blood samples held a median of approximately 150,000 T cells.

The data were produced by immunoSEQ multiplex PCR, yet TCRdb's version contains in-frame clones alone and is incomplete. The repertoire includes 50,000 or so clones, about 86% of them detected once, and 22% sits in the top ten. The CDR3 consists of 16 residues. The ends were cut back, 0 bases at V and 4 bases at J, with 14 bases in the middle. Germline lookup yields CDR1 SGHRS and CDR2 YFSETQ. This sample's time point: pretreatment peripheral blood. Points from the study as a whole: Better survival was predicted when blood TCR clonality before treatment fell below the median.

The chain couples TRBV5-1 to TRBJ2-1; weak D call: TRBD2 (5 bases). Source: PBMCs, taken around atezolizumab (anti-PD-L1) treatment. The receptor comes from a man aged 55-75 years with urothelial cancer. The CDR3 DNA is TGCGCCAGCAGCTTGGATGCTAGCCTCACGTACAATGAGCAGTTCTTC. Translation gives CASSLDASLTYNEQFF.